What follows describes a single T cell receptor beta chain. Profiling relied on immunoSEQ multiplex PCR, and the TCRdb table lists in-frame clones only, not all of them. The sample lists fewer than 550,000 clones; 60% to 80% were seen once. These data originate in a study of shared clonotypes between healthy human individuals. Those who donated were healthy HIV-negative adults, with no recent acute infections or vaccinations reported. Trimming cost V 0 bases and J 0 bases, with 9 bases left between them. CDR1 is SGDLS and CDR2 is YYNGEE in the germline V gene. This CDR3 region has 15 residues. The sequence was obtained from a woman aged 40 to 55 in good health. Some clones in this sample may be carry-over from other donors' samples. The chain links TRBV9 to TRBJ2-5; TRBD1 is a possible D gene (5 bases). Sequenced material: PBMCs. As DNA, the CDR3 is TGTGCCAGCAGCGTAGGCGACAGCCACCAAGAGACCCAGTACTTC. Translating it yields CASSVGDSHQETQYF.